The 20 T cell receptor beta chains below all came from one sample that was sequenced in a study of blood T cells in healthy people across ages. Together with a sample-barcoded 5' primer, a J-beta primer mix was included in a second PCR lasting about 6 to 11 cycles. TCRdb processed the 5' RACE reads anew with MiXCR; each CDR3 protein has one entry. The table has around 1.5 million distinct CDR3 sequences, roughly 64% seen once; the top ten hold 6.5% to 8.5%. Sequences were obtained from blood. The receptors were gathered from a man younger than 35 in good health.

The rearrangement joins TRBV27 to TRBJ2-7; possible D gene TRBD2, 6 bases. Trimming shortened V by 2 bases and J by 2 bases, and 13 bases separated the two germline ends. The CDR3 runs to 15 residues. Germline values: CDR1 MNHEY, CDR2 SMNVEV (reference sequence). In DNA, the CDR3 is TGTGCCAGCAGTTTAGGCGGGACGCACCCCTACGAGCAGTACTTC. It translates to CASSLGGTHPYEQYF.

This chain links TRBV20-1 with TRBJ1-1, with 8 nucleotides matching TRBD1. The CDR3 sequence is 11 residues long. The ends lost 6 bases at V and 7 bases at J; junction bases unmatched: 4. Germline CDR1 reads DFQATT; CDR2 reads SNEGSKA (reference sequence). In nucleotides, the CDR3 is TGCAGTGCAGACAGGGGCGGTGAAGCTTTCTTT. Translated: CSADRGGEAFF.

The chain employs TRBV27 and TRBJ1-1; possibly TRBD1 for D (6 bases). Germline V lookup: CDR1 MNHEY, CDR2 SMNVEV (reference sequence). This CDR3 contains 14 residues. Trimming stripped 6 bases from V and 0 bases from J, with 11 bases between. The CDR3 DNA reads TGTGCCAGCAGGCCAACAGGGCTGAACACTGAAGCTTTCTTT. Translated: CASRPTGLNTEAFF.

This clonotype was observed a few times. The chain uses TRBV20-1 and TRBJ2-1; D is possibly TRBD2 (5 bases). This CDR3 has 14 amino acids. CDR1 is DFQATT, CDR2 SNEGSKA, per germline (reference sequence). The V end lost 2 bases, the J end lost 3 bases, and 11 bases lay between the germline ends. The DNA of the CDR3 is TGCAGTGCTAGAAACCCCGGGAACTACAATGAGCAGTTCTTC. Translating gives CSARNPGNYNEQFF.

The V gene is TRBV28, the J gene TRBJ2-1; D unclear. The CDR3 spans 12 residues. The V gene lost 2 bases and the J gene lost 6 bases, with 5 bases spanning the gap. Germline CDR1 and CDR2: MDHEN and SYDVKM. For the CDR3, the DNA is TGTGCCAGCAGTTTAATGGGCAATGAGCAGTTCTTC. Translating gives CASSLMGNEQFF. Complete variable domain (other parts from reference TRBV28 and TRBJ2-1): DVKVTQSSRYLVKRTGEKVFLECVQDMDHENMFWYRQDPGLGLRLIYFSYDVKMKEKGDIPEGYSVSREKKERFSLILESASTNQTSMYLCASSLMGNEQFFGPGTRLTVL.

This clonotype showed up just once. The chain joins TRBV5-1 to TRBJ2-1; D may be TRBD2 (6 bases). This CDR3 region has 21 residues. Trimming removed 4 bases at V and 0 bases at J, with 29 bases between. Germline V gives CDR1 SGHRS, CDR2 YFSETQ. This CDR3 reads CASSPQTSPGILFSSYNEQFF. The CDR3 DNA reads TGCGCCAGCAGCCCGCAGACTAGTCCCGGGATTCTATTCAGCTCCTACAATGAGCAGTTCTTC.

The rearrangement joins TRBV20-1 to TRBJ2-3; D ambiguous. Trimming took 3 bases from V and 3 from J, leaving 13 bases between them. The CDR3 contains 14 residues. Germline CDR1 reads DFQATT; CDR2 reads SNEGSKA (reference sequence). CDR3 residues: CSAREHLATDTQYF. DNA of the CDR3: TGCAGTGCTAGGGAGCATTTGGCGACAGATACGCAGTATTTT.

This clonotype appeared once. DNA of the CDR3: TGCGCCAGCAGCCAGGGGTGGGGCTACACCTTC. This codes for CASSQGWGYTF. V gene TRBV4-1 combines with J gene TRBJ1-2; D is undetermined. V was trimmed by 3 bases and J by 8 bases, leaving 7 bases between them. The CDR3 consists of 11 residues. Germline-derived CDR1 and CDR2 are MGHRA and YSYEKL.

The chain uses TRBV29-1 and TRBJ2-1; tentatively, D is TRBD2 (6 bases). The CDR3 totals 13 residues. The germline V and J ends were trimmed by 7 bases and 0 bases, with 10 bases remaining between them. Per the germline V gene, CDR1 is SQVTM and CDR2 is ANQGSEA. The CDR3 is CSGVAVSYNEQFF. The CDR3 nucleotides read TGCAGCGGCGTAGCGGTCTCCTACAATGAGCAGTTCTTC.

The CDR3 sequence is CASSDPVGDTQYF. CDR3 coding DNA: TGTGCCAGCAGTGACCCGGTCGGGGATACGCAGTATTTT. V gene TRBV6-2 or TRBV6-3 combines with J gene TRBJ2-3; D not certain. Per germline, CDR1 MNHEY and CDR2 SVGEGT. This CDR3 has 13 amino acids. Trimming removed 5 bases at V and 6 bases at J, with 12 bases between.

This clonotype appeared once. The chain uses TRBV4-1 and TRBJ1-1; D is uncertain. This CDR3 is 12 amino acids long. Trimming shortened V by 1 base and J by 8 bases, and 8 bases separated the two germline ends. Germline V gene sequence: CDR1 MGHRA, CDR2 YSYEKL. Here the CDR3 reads CASSQVGWEAFF. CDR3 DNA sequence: TGCGCCAGCAGCCAAGTTGGGTGGGAAGCTTTCTTT.

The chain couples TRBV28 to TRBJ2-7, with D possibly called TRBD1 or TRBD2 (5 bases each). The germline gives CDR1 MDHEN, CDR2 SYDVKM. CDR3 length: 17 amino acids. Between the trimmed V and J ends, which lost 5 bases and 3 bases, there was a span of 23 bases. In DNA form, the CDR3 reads TGTGCCAGCAGTCTTTACCTTAACCGGGACCTGGGCTACGAGCAGTACTTC. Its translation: CASSLYLNRDLGYEQYF. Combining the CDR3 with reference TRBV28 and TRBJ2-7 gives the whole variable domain DVKVTQSSRYLVKRTGEKVFLECVQDMDHENMFWYRQDPGLGLRLIYFSYDVKMKEKGDIPEGYSVSREKKERFSLILESASTNQTSMYLCASSLYLNRDLGYEQYFGPGTRLTVT.

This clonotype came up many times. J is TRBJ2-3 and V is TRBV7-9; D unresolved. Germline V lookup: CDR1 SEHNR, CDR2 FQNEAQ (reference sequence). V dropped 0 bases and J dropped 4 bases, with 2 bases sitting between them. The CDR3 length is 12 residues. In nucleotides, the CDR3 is TGTGCCAGCAGCTTAGCCTCAGATACGCAGTATTTT. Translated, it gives CASSLASDTQYF.

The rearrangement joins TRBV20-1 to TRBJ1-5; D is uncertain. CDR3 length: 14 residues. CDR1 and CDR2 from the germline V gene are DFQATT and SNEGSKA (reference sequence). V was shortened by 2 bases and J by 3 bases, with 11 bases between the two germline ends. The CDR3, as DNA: TGCAGTGCTAGACCCGACTCCTCCAATCAGCCCCAGCATTTT. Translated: CSARPDSSNQPQHF.

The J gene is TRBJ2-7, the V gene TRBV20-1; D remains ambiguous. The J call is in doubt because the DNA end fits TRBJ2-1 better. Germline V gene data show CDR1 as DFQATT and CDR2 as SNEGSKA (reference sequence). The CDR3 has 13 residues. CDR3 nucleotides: TGCAGTGCCACGATGAACGGTACATCCGAGCAGTTCTTC. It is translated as CSATMNGTSEQFF.

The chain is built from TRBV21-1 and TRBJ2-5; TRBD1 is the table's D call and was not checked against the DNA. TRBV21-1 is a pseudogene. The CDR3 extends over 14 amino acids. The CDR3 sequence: CASSKEGDFETQYF. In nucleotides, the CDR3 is TGTGCCAGCAGCAAAGAGGGGGACTTTGAGACCCAGTACTTC.

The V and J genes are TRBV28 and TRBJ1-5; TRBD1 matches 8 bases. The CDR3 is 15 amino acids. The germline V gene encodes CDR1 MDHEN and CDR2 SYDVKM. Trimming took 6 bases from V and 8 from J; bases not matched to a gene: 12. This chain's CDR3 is CASSGTGEFAEPQHF. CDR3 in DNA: TGTGCCAGCAGCGGGACAGGAGAATTTGCTGAGCCCCAGCATTTT.

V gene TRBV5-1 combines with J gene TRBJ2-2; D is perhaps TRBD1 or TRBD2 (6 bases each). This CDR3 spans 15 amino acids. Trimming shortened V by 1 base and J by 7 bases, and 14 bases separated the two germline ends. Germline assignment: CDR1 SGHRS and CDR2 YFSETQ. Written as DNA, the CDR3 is TGCGCCAGCAGCTTGTCAGCAGGGGAGGTCGGGGAGCTGTTTTTT. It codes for CASSLSAGEVGELFF.

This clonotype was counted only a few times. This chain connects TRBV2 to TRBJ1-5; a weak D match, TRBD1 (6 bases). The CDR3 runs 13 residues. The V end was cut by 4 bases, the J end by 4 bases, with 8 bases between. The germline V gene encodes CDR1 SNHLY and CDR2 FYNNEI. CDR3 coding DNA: TGTGCCAGCAGTGTACAGGGTAATCAGCCCCAGCATTTT. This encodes CASSVQGNQPQHF.

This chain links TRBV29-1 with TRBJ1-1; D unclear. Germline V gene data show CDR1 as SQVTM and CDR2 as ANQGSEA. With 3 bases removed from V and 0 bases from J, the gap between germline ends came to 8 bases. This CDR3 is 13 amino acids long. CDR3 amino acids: CSVEIQVNTEAFF. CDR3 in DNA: TGCAGCGTTGAGATACAAGTGAACACTGAAGCTTTCTTT.